This T cell receptor (beta chain) was identified during a study of blood T cell repertoires in COVID-19. About the study: From T cells, B-cell-depleted T cells, or PBMCs came the material, which was cDNA or gDNA.

V lost 6 bases and J lost 5, with 9 bases in between. Germline loops: CDR1 LGHNT, CDR2 FRNRAP. The CDR3 extends over 12 amino acids. Original methodology: Amplification with reference gene primers provided the estimates of nucleated cell counts. Repertoires were generated with immunoSEQ multiplex PCR, while TCRdb's copy carries only in-frame clones and drops some. D and trimming were read from the DNA, whereas the V and J calls and clone size are those reported in that table. The table includes over 55,000 clones, approximately 77% detected once. The clonotype originates from a human donor in a cohort sampled during active COVID-19. The chain couples TRBV12-5 to TRBJ2-3; D remains ambiguous. Sequencing input: peripheral blood. The CDR3 DNA is TGTGCTAGTGGGAACCCGGTAGATACGCAGTATTTT. Translating it yields CASGNPVDTQYF.